The rows below give T cell receptor beta chains drawn from one sample of a study of blood T cell repertoires in COVID-19. Only in-frame clones appear in the TCRdb table, and some are missing; sequencing was by immunoSEQ multiplex PCR. Of tens of thousands of clones in the sample, about 85% were seen once. Sequencing input: peripheral blood. The receptors come from a woman between 45 and 60 years old with active or convalescent COVID-19. Each CDR3 is given with its conserved first and last residue. Only some rows state a clone size, as once, few, many or a class for expanded clones.

TRBV2 NA CASSEAGPGPGYTF
TRBV7-9 once CASSLGQGYYEQYF
TRBV14 NA CASSPRGLGEQYF
TRBV5-1 NA CASSGGQGPSDEQFF
TRBV20-1 NA CSASVGAGNQPQHF
TRBV19 NA CASTMNRGSTNEKLFF
TRBV29-1 NA CSVDGADASNEKLFF
TRBV30 NA CAYTPFRGYTEAFF
TRBV5-4 NA CASSGGWSTDTQYF
TRBV7-9 once CASSSQGGLYEQYF
TRBV6-6 NA CASRATFSSYEQYF
TRBV19 NA CASSIRSGGALVNTQYF
TRBV7-2 NA CASSSLTSSEQYF
TRBV2 NA CASTGGGEQYF
TRBV18 NA CASSPPGGGRGDTQYF
TRBV3-1/TRBV3-2 NA CASSQVWSYGYTF
TRBV3-1/TRBV3-2 NA CASSRRRGTEAFF
TRBV7-9 NA CASSSDAGGVDEQFF
TRBV9 few CASRRPGESEAFF
TRBV6-4 NA CASSDSETGGGGYTF
TRBV7-2 NA CASSSGLAGGYNEQFF
TRBV11-2 NA CASSSRDYEQYF
TRBV6-2/TRBV6-3 NA CASSSDSPSYNEQFF
TRBV5-1 once CASSLGAGYGYTF
TRBV6-2/TRBV6-3 NA CASSYSGRGVNTGELFF
TRBV12-3/TRBV12-4 many CASSFDGVGEQFF
TRBV5-8 NA CASSLGRLSKETQYF
TRBV30 few CAWSGDSGQPSIAKNIQYF
TRBV10-3 once CAISQNPGAGNTIYF
TRBV2 once CASTGLNEQFF
TRBV6-6 NA CASSSPDAGDYEQYF
TRBV4-2 NA CASSQGQGANQPQHF
TRBV3-1/TRBV3-2 NA CASSQDLSGNQPQHF
TRBV27 NA CASSWRGNNQPQHF
TRBV6-4 once CASSGEGQPYNEQFF
TRBV27 once CATRTGEQETQYF
TRBV9 NA CASSARDTTLDHSGNTIYF
TRBV9 NA CASSSPGQGNEKLFF
TRBV29-1 NA CSVGLTGGTEAFF
TRBV9 NA CASSVEGQGLGYTF
TRBV6-4 NA CASRDRGTGELFF
TRBV6-6 NA CASSYGAGGFAYEQYF
TRBV4-2 NA CASSQERTAINQPQHF
TRBV3-1/TRBV3-2 NA CASSRTRTGGNGYTF
TRBV25-1 NA CASRRADSVGYTF
TRBV19 NA CASASGGSGNTIYF
TRBV7-2 once CASSSRLAGGAESDTQYF
TRBV27 NA CASSLTRGNTEAFF
TRBV7-2 NA CASSFLPAGGRSDTQYF
TRBV6-6 NA CASSYQTGTNEKLFF
TRBV7-2 once CASSLAASDSEAFF